These T cell receptor beta chains were read from a single sample in a study. TCRdb redid the calling of the RT-PCR reads with MiXCR, one entry per CDR3 protein. The table lists about 680,000 distinct CDR3 sequences, 14% of them singletons, with 3.6% in the top ten. The sequencing input was memory CD4+ T cells from blood. These receptors were collected from a female donor in good health, serving as a healthy control. CDR3s include the opening cysteine and the closing phenylalanine or tryptophan. A D gene is named only where the DNA matches it firmly. Only part of the rows carry a size: once, few, many, or a class if the clone is expanded.

abundance	d_gene	j_gene	v_gene	CDR3nt	CDR3aa
many	TRBD1	TRBJ2-7	TRBV12-3/TRBV12-4	TGTGCCAGCAGTCCTAGGGACAGGGAAGGGTACGAGCAGTACTTC	CASSPRDREGYEQYF
.	TRBD1	TRBJ1-4	TRBV6-5	TGTGCCAGCGGAAAGACAGGGCTAATGAAGGATGAAAAACTGTTTTTT	CASGKTGLMKDEKLFF
few	TRBD1	TRBJ2-7	TRBV20-1	TGCAGTGCTAGAGCAGCGGACAGGAACCTCTACGAGCAGTACTTC	CSARAADRNLYEQYF
.	.	TRBJ2-1	TRBV20-1	TGCAGTGCTAGAACCAGCGCTTCCTACAATGAGCAGTTCTTC	CSARTSASYNEQFF
.	.	TRBJ1-1	TRBV29-1	TGCAGCGTGAGACCGCCTTCGAACACTGAAGCTTTCTTT	CSVRPPSNTEAFF
many	TRBD1	TRBJ1-5	TRBV12-3/TRBV12-4	TGTGCCAGCAGTTTCTCAGGGGGAGATAGCAATCAGCCCCAGCATTTT	CASSFSGGDSNQPQHF
.	.	TRBJ1-1	TRBV27	TGTGCCAGCAGTTTAAACGTAGGGAACACTGAAGCTTTCTTT	CASSLNVGNTEAFF
many	.	TRBJ2-3	TRBV20-1	TGCAGTGCTAGAGCGGTATCGGGGGGCGCGCTAGATACGCAGTATTTT	CSARAVSGGALDTQYF
few	.	TRBJ2-1	TRBV20-1	TGCAGTGCTAGAGCTAGAGCTAACAATGAGCAGTTCTTC	CSARARANNEQFF
few	TRBD1	TRBJ2-7	TRBV6-4	TGTGCCAGGGAAAGGGACAGGGCGGTCTACGAGCAGTACTTC	CARERDRAVYEQYF
.	.	TRBJ1-1	TRBV19	TGTGCCAGTAGTATGTCGCATGGAACTGAAGCTTTCTTT	CASSMSHGTEAFF
.	.	TRBJ1-1	TRBV29-1	TGCAGCGCCATAACGGACCGCAATGAAGCTTTCTTT	CSAITDRNEAFF
few	TRBD1	TRBJ2-6	TRBV7-9	TGTGCCAGCAGCCCGGGGACAGGGGGTTTTTCTGGGGCCAACGTCCTGACTTTC	CASSPGTGGFSGANVLTF
few	TRBD2	TRBJ2-7	TRBV28	TGTGCCAGCAGGGATAGCGGGAGGGCTAGCGGGGAGCAGTACTTC	CASRDSGRASGEQYF
.	TRBD1	TRBJ1-2	TRBV14	TGTGCCAGCAGCCAAGATCTGGGGACAGGGAGGAGCCGTGGCTACACCTTC	CASSQDLGTGRSRGYTF
many	.	TRBJ1-1	TRBV20-1	TGCAGTGCTAGTGGGGGTGGAACTTGGAACACTGAAGCTTTCTTT	CSASGGGTWNTEAFF
many	.	TRBJ2-1	TRBV5-1	TGCGCCAGCAGGGTACAGCTGAGCTCCTACAATGAGCAGTTCTTC	CASRVQLSSYNEQFF
.	.	TRBJ2-3	TRBV20-1	TGCAGTGCTAGTGTGGGGGTTGGCACAGATACGCAGTATTTT	CSASVGVGTDTQYF
.	TRBD1	TRBJ2-5	TRBV5-1	TGCGCCAGCAGCGGCCGGGACAGGGGGCAAGAGACCCAGTACTTC	CASSGRDRGQETQYF
many	TRBD1	TRBJ1-2	TRBV27	TGTGCCAGCAGTTTCGACAGGGTCACGGGCTACACCTTC	CASSFDRVTGYTF
few	.	TRBJ1-1	TRBV5-1	TGCGCCAGCAGCTTGGAACAGCGTCGGGCCACTGAAGCTTTCTTT	CASSLEQRRATEAFF
few	TRBD1	TRBJ2-3	TRBV7-2	TGTGCCAGCAGCGCAAAAAGGGCGGGACAGGGGGCGCGAGATACGCAGTATTTT	CASSAKRAGQGARDTQYF
.	.	TRBJ1-2	TRBV7-9	TGTGCCAGCAGCTTAGGAAGGGGATGGGAATCCTATGGCTACACCTTC	CASSLGRGWESYGYTF
.	.	TRBJ2-2	TRBV6-5	TGTGCCAGCAGTTACTTCGGTGGGACAGTGGGAGGGAACACCGGGGAGCTGTTTTTT	CASSYFGGTVGGNTGELFF
.	TRBD2	TRBJ2-5	TRBV5-1	TGCGCCAGCAGCTTGGCCCCAGCGGGATCCCAAGAGACCCAGTACTTC	CASSLAPAGSQETQYF
.	.	TRBJ1-2	TRBV5-6	TGTGCCAGCGGAAACCAGGGCCCCTATGGCTACACCTTC	CASGNQGPYGYTF
once	.	TRBJ2-1	TRBV18	TGTGCCAGCTCACCACAGTTGGGTAGCCCTAACAATGAGCAGTTCTTC	CASSPQLGSPNNEQFF
many	TRBD2	TRBJ2-7	TRBV20-1	TGCAGTGCTATCTGTAGGACTAGCGGGAAGGACGAGCAGTACTTC	CSAICRTSGKDEQYF
.	TRBD1	TRBJ1-1	TRBV27	TGTGCCAGCAGTTTATTCGCCTCCGGGACAGGGGGAATGAACACTGAAGCTTTCTTT	CASSLFASGTGGMNTEAFF
.	.	TRBJ2-2	TRBV5-1	TGCGCCAGCAGCCGATCGCTAGATCCGCCGGGGAACACCGGGGAGCTGTTTTTT	CASSRSLDPPGNTGELFF
many	TRBD2	TRBJ2-7	TRBV20-1	TGCAGTGTTCCCGGGACTAGCGCCTACGAGCAGTACTTC	CSVPGTSAYEQYF
many	TRBD2	TRBJ2-7	TRBV20-1	TGCAGTGCCTCCGGGACTAGCGGCCTCGGGCTCTACGAGCAGTACTTC	CSASGTSGLGLYEQYF